Below, one T cell receptor beta chain is given with its context. These data are taken from a study of blood T cell repertoires in COVID-19. Study details: From the United States, Italy and Spain came samples of acute and convalescent COVID-19. From T cells, B-cell-depleted T cells, or PBMCs came the material, which was cDNA or gDNA.

Per the original data handling: Amplification of reference gene primers was used by the study to estimate nucleated cell counts. Sequenced by immunoSEQ multiplex PCR; TCRdb stores in-frame clones only, minus some. That table supplies the V and J calls and clone size; D and trimming were determined from the DNA. Altogether around 97,000 clones are present, about 87% being singletons, with the ten largest covering less than 20%. The CDR3 is made up of 15 amino acids. V lost 2 bases, J lost 3 bases, and 14 bases lay in between. Germline CDR1 is SGDLS and CDR2 is YYNGEE. The clonotype comes from a human donor in a cohort sampled during active COVID-19. This rearrangement joins TRBV9 to TRBJ1-2; D remains ambiguous. Material for sequencing was peripheral blood. The DNA of the CDR3 is TGTGCCAGCAGCGTCGCCCCGGGGAGGCACTATGGCTACACCTTC. It specifies CASSVAPGRHYGYTF. Drawing the rest from reference TRBV9 and TRBJ1-2, the complete variable domain is DSGVTQTPKHLITATGQRVTLRCSPRSGDLSVYWYQQSLDQGLQFLIQYYNGEERAKGNILERFSAQQFPDLHSELNLSSLELGDSALYFCASSVAPGRHYGYTFGSGTRLTVV.